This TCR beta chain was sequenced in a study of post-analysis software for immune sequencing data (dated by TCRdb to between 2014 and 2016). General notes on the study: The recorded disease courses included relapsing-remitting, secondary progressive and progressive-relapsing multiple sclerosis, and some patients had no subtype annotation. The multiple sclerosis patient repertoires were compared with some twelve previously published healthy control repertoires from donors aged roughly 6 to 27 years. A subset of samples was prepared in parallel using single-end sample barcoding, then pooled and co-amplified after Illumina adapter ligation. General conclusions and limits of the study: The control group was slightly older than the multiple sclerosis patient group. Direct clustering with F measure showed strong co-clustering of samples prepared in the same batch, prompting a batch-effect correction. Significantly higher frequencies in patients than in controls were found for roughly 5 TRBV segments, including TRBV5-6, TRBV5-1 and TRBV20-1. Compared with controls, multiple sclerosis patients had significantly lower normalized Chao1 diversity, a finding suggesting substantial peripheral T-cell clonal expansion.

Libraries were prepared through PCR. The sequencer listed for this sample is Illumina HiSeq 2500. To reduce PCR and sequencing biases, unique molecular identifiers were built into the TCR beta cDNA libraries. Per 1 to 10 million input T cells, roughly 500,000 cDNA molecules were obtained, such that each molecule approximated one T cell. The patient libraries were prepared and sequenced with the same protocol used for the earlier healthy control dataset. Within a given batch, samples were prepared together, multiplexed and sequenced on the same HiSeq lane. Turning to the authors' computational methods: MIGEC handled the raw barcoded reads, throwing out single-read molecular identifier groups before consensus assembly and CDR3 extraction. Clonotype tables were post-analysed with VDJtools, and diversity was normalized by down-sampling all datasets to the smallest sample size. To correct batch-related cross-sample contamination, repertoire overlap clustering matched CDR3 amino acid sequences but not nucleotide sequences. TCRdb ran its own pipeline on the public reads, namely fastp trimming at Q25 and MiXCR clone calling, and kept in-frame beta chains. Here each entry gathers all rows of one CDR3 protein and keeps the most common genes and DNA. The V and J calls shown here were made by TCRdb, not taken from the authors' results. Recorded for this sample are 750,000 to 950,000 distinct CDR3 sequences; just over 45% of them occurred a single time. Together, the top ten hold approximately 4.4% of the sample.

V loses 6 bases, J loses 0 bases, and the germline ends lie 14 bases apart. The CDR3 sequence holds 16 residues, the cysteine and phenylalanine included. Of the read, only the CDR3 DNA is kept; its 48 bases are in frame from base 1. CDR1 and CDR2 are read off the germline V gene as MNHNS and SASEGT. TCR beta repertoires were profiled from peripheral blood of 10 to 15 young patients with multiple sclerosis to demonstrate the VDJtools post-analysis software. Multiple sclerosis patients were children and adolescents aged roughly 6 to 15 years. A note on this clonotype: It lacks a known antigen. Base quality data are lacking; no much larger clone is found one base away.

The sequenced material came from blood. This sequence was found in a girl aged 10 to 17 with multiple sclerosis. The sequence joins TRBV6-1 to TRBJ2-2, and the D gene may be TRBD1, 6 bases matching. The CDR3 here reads CASRSYRDSNTGELFF. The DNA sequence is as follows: TGTGCCAGCAGGTCCTACAGGGATTCGAACACCGGGGAGCTGTTTTTT.